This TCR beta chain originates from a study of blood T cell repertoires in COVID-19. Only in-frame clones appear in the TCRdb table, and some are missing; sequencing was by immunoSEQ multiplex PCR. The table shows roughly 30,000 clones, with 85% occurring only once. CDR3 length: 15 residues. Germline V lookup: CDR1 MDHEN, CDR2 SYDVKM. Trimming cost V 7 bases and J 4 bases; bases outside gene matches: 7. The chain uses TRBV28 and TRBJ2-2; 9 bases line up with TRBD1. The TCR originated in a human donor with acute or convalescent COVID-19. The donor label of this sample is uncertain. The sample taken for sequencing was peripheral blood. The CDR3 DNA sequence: TGTGCCAGCATTCAGGACAGGGGATCCACCGGGGAGCTGTTTTTT. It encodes CASIQDRGSTGELFF.